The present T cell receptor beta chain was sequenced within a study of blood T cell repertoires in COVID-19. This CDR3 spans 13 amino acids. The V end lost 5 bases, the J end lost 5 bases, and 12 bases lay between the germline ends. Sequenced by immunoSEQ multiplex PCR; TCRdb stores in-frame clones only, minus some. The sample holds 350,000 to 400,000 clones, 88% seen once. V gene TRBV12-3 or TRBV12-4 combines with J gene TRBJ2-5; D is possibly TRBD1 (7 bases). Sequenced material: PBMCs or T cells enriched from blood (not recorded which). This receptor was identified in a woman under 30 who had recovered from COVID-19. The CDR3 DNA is TGTGCCAGCAGTCCTCAGGGGGGTGAGACCCAGTACTTC. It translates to CASSPQGGETQYF.